One sample yielded the 19 T cell receptor beta chains listed below, sequenced in a study of CD8+CD57+ T cells in acquired aplastic anemia. Only patients with CD8+CD57+ cell expansion on flow cytometry were chosen for sequencing. Genomic DNA templated the TCR beta VDJ and CDR3 profiling. TCRdb reanalysed the reads using MiXCR and keeps one entry per CDR3 protein. The sample consists of hundreds of thousands of distinct CDR3 sequences, 56% of them appearing once. The specimen was sorted CD4+, CD8+, or CD8+CD57+ T cells (not recorded which) from PBMCs. All receptors derive from a human donor with aplastic anemia.

CDR3 residues: CASSLGLAGGGTDTQYF. CDR3 in DNA: TGTGCCAGCAGCTTGGGACTAGCGGGAGGGGGCACAGATACGCAGTATTTT. J is TRBJ2-3 and V is TRBV2; 16 bases agree with TRBD2. The CDR3 is 17 residues long. With 6 bases clipped from V and 1 base from J, the junction kept 4 bases outside the gene matches. Germline assignment: CDR1 SNHLY and CDR2 FYNNEI.

This clonotype was seen a handful of times. This sequence joins TRBV2 and TRBJ2-7; possibly TRBD1 or TRBD2 for D (5 bases each). The CDR3 is made up of 13 amino acids. Trimming left V 4 bases short and J 0 bases short, with 7 bases between. CDR1 SNHLY and CDR2 FYNNEI come from the germline V gene. The CDR3 DNA is TGTGCCAGCAGTGCCGGGGCCTCCTACGAGCAGTACTTC. Its translation is CASSAGASYEQYF.

The chain is built from TRBV20-1 and TRBJ1-1; D might be TRBD1 (6 bases). V shed 5 bases and J shed 3 bases, with 16 bases lying between them. CDR3 length: 14 residues. CDR1 is DFQATT and CDR2 is SNEGSKA in the germline V gene (reference sequence). The DNA for the CDR3 is TGCAGTGCTTCTTCACACAGGGAGGACACTGAAGCTTTCTTT. Its translation: CSASSHREDTEAFF.

This sequence joins TRBV7-9 and TRBJ2-5, with 8 bases aligning to TRBD1. Per germline, CDR1 SEHNR and CDR2 FQNEAQ (reference sequence). The CDR3 is 16 residues long. V dropped 5 bases and J dropped 3; count of bases not matched to a gene: 11. CDR3 residues: CASSPRPGQEEETQYF. CDR3 in DNA: TGTGCCAGCAGCCCACGACCGGGACAGGAAGAAGAGACCCAGTACTTC.

This clonotype occurred many times. The chain combines TRBV6-1 with TRBJ2-2, with D perhaps matching TRBD2 (5 bases). V dropped 6 bases and J dropped 1 base, with 6 bases sitting between them. The germline CDR1 and CDR2 sequences are MNHNS and SASEGT. The CDR3 loop spans 13 amino acids. The CDR3, as DNA: TGTGCCAGCAGGGCGGGGAACACCGGGGAGCTGTTTTTT. Translated, it gives CASRAGNTGELFF.

The V and J genes are TRBV20-1 and TRBJ1-1, with D unresolved. There are 13 residues in the CDR3. V was shortened by 5 bases and J by 4 bases, with 14 bases between the two germline ends. CDR1 and CDR2 (germline): DFQATT, SNEGSKA (reference sequence). CDR3 nucleotide sequence: TGCAGTGCTGACGTCCGCCCCGGCACTGAAGCTTTCTTT. This gives the protein CSADVRPGTEAFF.

The J gene is TRBJ2-3, the V gene TRBV9, with unresolved D. The CDR3 runs 11 residues. Trimming removed 0 bases at V and 8 bases at J, with 4 bases between. The germline V gene has CDR1 SGDLS and CDR2 YYNGEE. The CDR3 region has the DNA TGTGCCAGCAGCGTAGATGGTACGCAGTATTTT. Translation gives CASSVDGTQYF.

CDR3 loop: CASSPQGQDTQYF. In DNA form, the CDR3 reads TGTGCCAGCAGCCCACAGGGACAAGATACGCAGTATTTT. The chain combines TRBV5-6 with TRBJ2-3; D may be TRBD1 (6 bases). Germline CDR1 reads SGHDT; CDR2 reads YYEEEE. Trimming removed 4 bases at V and 5 bases at J, with 11 bases between. The CDR3 extends over 13 amino acids.

This chain connects TRBV19 to TRBJ2-1, with 9 bases lining up with TRBD1. Germline CDR1 LNHDA, CDR2 SQIVND (reference sequence). This CDR3 is built from 14 residues. The junction had 8 bases not matched to a gene; V was cut back by 7 bases and J by 7 bases. This CDR3 reads CASTAGTGWNEQFF. CDR3 DNA sequence: TGTGCCAGTACCGCCGGGACAGGGTGGAATGAGCAGTTCTTC.

This clonotype was recorded a few times. Since a much larger clone is just one base distant, this may be a read error. The V call is TRBV6-1, the J call TRBJ1-1; D is ambiguous. This CDR3 has 15 residues. CDR1 and CDR2 (germline): MNHNS, SASEGT. The germline V and J ends were trimmed by 6 bases and 4 bases, with 18 bases remaining between them. Here the CDR3 DNA reads TGTGCCAGCAGGAGATCGTTGCAGACGAGCACTGAAGCTTTCTTT. Its protein product is CASRRSLQTSTEAFF.

This clonotype was observed many times. J is TRBJ2-1 and V is TRBV24-1, with 10 bases aligning to TRBD2. The CDR3 sequence is 16 residues long. J lost 8 bases, V lost 3 bases, and 9 bases had no gene match. Germline CDR1 KGHDR, CDR2 SFDVKD. CDR3 sequence: CATSDPGLAREDEQFF. CDR3 coding DNA: TGTGCCACCAGTGATCCGGGACTAGCGAGGGAGGATGAGCAGTTCTTC.

In this sample, this clonotype turned up many times. The V gene is TRBV5-6, the J gene TRBJ1-3, with D unclear. This CDR3 region has 15 residues. The germline V gene has CDR1 SGHDT and CDR2 YYEEEE. V was cut by 0 bases and J by 0 bases, with 7 bases left in between. DNA for the CDR3: TGTGCCAGCAGCTTGGTAAGAGCCTCTGGAAACACCATATATTTT. This encodes CASSLVRASGNTIYF.

The genes are TRBV9 and TRBJ2-1; a weak D match, TRBD2 (6 bases). The V gene's germline CDR1 is SGDLS and CDR2 YYNGEE. There are 15 residues in the CDR3. V was shortened by 1 base and J by 6 bases, with 14 bases between the two germline ends. CDR3 region: CASSVLGQGGNEQFF. The CDR3 nucleotides are TGTGCCAGCAGCGTACTAGGGCAGGGAGGCAATGAGCAGTTCTTC. Supplemented by reference TRBV9 and TRBJ2-1, the full variable domain reads DSGVTQTPKHLITATGQRVTLRCSPRSGDLSVYWYQQSLDQGLQFLIQYYNGEERAKGNILERFSAQQFPDLHSELNLSSLELGDSALYFCASSVLGQGGNEQFFGPGTRLTVL.

As for this clonotype: This may arise from a read error, as a much more abundant clone is one base away. V and J are TRBV9 and TRBJ1-3; D gene unclear. The germline V gene has CDR1 SGDLS and CDR2 YYNGEE. This CDR3 comprises 17 residues. DNA for the CDR3: TGCGCCAGCAGCCAAGATACTCGGTCTACCTCTGGAAACACCATATATTTT. It codes for CASSQDTRSTSGNTIYF.

This clonotype has ten or more counts. V and J are TRBV12-3 or TRBV12-4 and TRBJ2-2, with D perhaps given as TRBD1 or TRBD2 (6 bases each). The ends were cut back, 9 bases at V and 11 bases at J, with 16 bases in the middle. The CDR3 length is 12 residues. The CDR3 bases are TGTGCCAGTCGGAGGGGGGCGGGAGAGCTGTTTTTT. This translates into CASRRGAGELFF.

The V gene is TRBV19, the J gene TRBJ2-6; 8 nucleotides align to TRBD1. The CDR3 covers 14 residues. J lost 4 bases, V lost 7 bases, and 3 bases had no gene match. Germline-derived CDR1 and CDR2 are LNHDA and SQIVND (reference sequence). The CDR3 spells CASNQGAGANVLTF. In DNA form, the CDR3 reads TGTGCCAGTAACCAGGGGGCCGGGGCCAACGTCCTGACTTTC. Full variable domain (remainder filled in from reference TRBV19 and TRBJ2-6): DGGITQSPKYLFRKEGQNVTLSCEQNLNHDAMYWYRQDPGQGLRLIYYSQIVNDFQKGDIAEGYSVSREKKESFPLTVTSAQKNPTAFYLCASNQGAGANVLTFGAGSRLTVL.

V usage is TRBV29-1 and J usage is TRBJ2-7; 7 bases are shared with TRBD1. CDR1 is SQVTM and CDR2 is ANQGSEA in the germline V gene. V trimming: 5 bases; J trimming: 2 bases; junction bases outside the gene matches: 6. CDR3 length: 13 residues. CDR3 coding DNA: TGCAGCGTTACAGGGGTAAATCCCTACGAGCAGTACTTC. Translation: CSVTGVNPYEQYF.

V and J are TRBV25-1 and TRBJ2-3; D possibly corresponds to TRBD2 (7 bases). This CDR3 contains 13 residues. Germline CDR1 reads MGHDK; CDR2 reads SYGVNS. Trimming left V 7 bases short and J 5 bases short, with 13 bases between. The DNA of the CDR3 is TGTGCCAGCACTCGGGGGGCTGGAGATACGCAGTATTTT. It codes for CASTRGAGDTQYF.

This clonotype was recorded many times. The rearrangement uses TRBV12-3 or TRBV12-4 and TRBJ2-2; 9 bases align to TRBD1. With V trimmed by 7 bases and J by 2 bases, 11 bases remained unmatched. The CDR3 covers 17 residues. This CDR3 reads CASILPTGGGNTGELFF. The CDR3 nucleotides read TGTGCCAGCATCCTTCCGACAGGGGGAGGAAACACCGGGGAGCTGTTTTTT.